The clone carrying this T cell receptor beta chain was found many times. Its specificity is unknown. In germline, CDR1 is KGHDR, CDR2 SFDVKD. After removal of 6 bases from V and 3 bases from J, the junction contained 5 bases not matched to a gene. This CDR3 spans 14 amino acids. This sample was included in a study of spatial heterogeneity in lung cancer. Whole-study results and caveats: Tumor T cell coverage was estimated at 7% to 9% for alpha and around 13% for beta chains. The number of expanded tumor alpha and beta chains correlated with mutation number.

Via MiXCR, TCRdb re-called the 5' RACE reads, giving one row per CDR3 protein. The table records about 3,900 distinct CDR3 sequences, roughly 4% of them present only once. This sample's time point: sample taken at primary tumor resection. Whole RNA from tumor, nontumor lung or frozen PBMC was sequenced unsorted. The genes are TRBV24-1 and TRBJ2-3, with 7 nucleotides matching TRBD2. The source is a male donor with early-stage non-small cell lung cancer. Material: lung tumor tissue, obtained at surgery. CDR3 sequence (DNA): TGTGCCACCAGTAGCGGGGTATCGACAGATACGCAGTATTTT. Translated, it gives CATSSGVSTDTQYF.